This T cell receptor (beta chain) was obtained from a study of blood T cell repertoires in COVID-19. About the study: The United States, Italy and Spain supplied acute and convalescent COVID-19 samples.

Assay: immunoSEQ multiplex PCR; the TCRdb copy retains only in-frame clones and omits some. This repertoire shows just over 150,000 clones, approximately 90% found once; its top ten account for about 2.5%. V lost 1 base and J lost 4, with 15 bases in between. The germline V gene encodes CDR1 SGHVS and CDR2 FQNEAQ. CDR3 length: 16 residues. Sequencing was performed on peripheral blood. This receptor was identified in an older woman with acute or convalescent COVID-19. The chain joins TRBV7-8 to TRBJ2-3; TRBD2 might be the D (5 bases). CDR3 residues: CASSLGSGIGADTQYF. The CDR3 DNA sequence: TGTGCCAGCAGCTTAGGATCGGGAATTGGGGCAGATACGCAGTATTTT.